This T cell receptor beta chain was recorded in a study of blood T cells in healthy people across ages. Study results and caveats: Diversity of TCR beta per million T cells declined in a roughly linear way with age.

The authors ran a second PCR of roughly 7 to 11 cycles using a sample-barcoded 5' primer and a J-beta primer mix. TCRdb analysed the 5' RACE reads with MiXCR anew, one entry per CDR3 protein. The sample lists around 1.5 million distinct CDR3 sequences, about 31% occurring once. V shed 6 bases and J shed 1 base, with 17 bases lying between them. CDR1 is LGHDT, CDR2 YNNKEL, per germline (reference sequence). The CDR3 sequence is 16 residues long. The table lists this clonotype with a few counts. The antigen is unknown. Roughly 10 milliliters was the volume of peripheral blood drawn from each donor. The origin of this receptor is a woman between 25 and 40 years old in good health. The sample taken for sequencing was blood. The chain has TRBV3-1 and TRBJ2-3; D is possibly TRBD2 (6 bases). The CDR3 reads CASSPVASEGTDTQYF. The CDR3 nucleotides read TGTGCCAGCAGTCCAGTGGCTAGCGAAGGCACAGATACGCAGTATTTT.